A single sample is the source of the 16 T cell receptor beta chains below, sequenced in a study of T cell changes during pregnancy in multiple sclerosis. The assay was immunoSEQ multiplex PCR, and TCRdb's table has in-frame clones only and misses some. The repertoire has 60,000 to 85,000 clones, more than 90% of them found once; the top ten carry over 3.5%. This material consisted of peripheral blood, taken after pregnancy. These TCRs come from a female donor in good health, enrolled as a control in a pregnancy study.

The rearrangement uses TRBV19 and TRBJ2-2; 8 bases line up with TRBD1. Germline CDR1 LNHDA, CDR2 SQIVND (reference sequence). Losses at the gene ends were 6 bases for V and 3 bases for J; bases not matched to a gene: 3. CDR3 size: 14 residues. The CDR3 DNA reads as TGTGCCAGTAGACTACAGGGGGACACCGGGGAGCTGTTTTTT. This sequence encodes CASRLQGDTGELFF. The variable domain in full, completed from reference TRBV19 and TRBJ2-2, reads DGGITQSPKYLFRKEGQNVTLSCEQNLNHDAMYWYRQDPGQGLRLIYYSQIVNDFQKGDIAEGYSVSREKKESFPLTVTSAQKNPTAFYLCASRLQGDTGELFFGEGSRLTVL.

The genes are TRBV7-8 and TRBJ2-1; 10 nucleotides line up with TRBD2. This CDR3 has 14 amino acids. The germline gives CDR1 SGHVS, CDR2 FQNEAQ. Trimming cost V 5 bases and J 9 bases; bases outside gene matches: 7. The CDR3 DNA is TGTGCCAGCAGCCAGAGCGGGAGGGCCGGTGAGCAGTTCTTC. Protein sequence: CASSQSGRAGEQFF.

V and J are TRBV1 and TRBJ2-7; TRBD2 is taken as the D call from the table, unchecked against the DNA. TRBV1 is deemed a pseudogene. The CDR3 loop spans 15 amino acids. The CDR3 DNA sequence: TGCACCAGCCAAATTGACGGCTCTCCTCCGGGCGAGCAGTACTTC. Translated: CTSQIDGSPPGEQYF.

The rearrangement joins TRBV2 to TRBJ1-4; 11 positions agree with TRBD1. Germline CDR1 and CDR2: SNHLY and FYNNEI. The V gene end was trimmed by 6 bases and the J gene end by 3 bases; junction bases not matched to a gene: 3. The CDR3 has 15 residues. CDR3: CASRDRGLANEKLFF. CDR3 sequence (DNA): TGTGCCAGCAGGGACAGGGGGCTGGCTAATGAAAAACTGTTTTTT.

This chain links TRBV5-8 with TRBJ1-2; D call uncertain. Trimming removed 0 bases at V and 7 bases at J, with 10 bases between. Germline values: CDR1 SGHTS, CDR2 YDEGEE. This CDR3 is built from 13 residues. CDR3 residues: CASSLALASGYTF. As DNA, the CDR3 is TGTGCCAGCAGCTTGGCCCTGGCCTCTGGCTACACCTTC.

The genes are TRBV7-6 and TRBJ1-2; 10 nucleotides match TRBD1. The junction had 6 bases not matched to a gene; V was cut back by 1 base and J by 7 bases. CDR1 SGHVS and CDR2 FNYEAQ come from the germline V gene. This CDR3 spans 15 amino acids. The CDR3 here is CASSLEPGQGFGYTF. CDR3 DNA sequence: TGTGCCAGCAGCTTAGAACCGGGACAGGGGTTTGGCTACACCTTC.

V and J are TRBV14 and TRBJ1-1; possibly TRBD1 for D (5 bases). This CDR3 has 15 residues. V gave up 1 base and J gave up 2 bases, with 11 bases separating them. Germline lookup yields CDR1 SGHDN and CDR2 FVKESK. The CDR3 nucleotides read TGTGCCAGCAGCCAAGGGGGGGGGAGAAACACTGAAGCTTTCTTT. This sequence encodes CASSQGGGRNTEAFF.

The chain joins TRBV5-4 to TRBJ2-5; D might be TRBD1 (6 bases). This CDR3 contains 14 residues. Germline CDR1 and CDR2: SGHNT and YYREEE (reference sequence). The V end lost 0 bases, the J end lost 5 bases, and 11 bases lay between the germline ends. The CDR3, as DNA: TGTGCCAGCAGCTTGGTGGGGGCTGGGGAGACCCAGTACTTC. Its translation: CASSLVGAGETQYF.

The genes are TRBV4-2 and TRBJ2-7, with 7 bases aligning to TRBD1. CDR1 and CDR2 (germline): LGHNA, YNFKEQ. The CDR3 spans 15 residues. V dropped 1 base and J dropped 2; count of bases not matched to a gene: 5. The CDR3 region is CASSQGGTVTYEQYF. The DNA for the CDR3 is TGTGCCAGCAGCCAAGGGGGGACAGTTACCTACGAGCAGTACTTC.

The chain links TRBV28 to TRBJ2-7; D ambiguous. Per germline, CDR1 MDHEN and CDR2 SYDVKM. CDR3 length equals 14 residues. V lost 5 bases, J lost 3 bases, and 14 bases lay in between. CDR3 bases: TGTGCCAGCAGTATCCAGGTGGGCGACTACGAGCAGTACTTC. Translating it yields CASSIQVGDYEQYF.

This rearrangement joins TRBV25-1 to TRBJ2-2; 7 bases line up with TRBD1. Germline V lookup: CDR1 MGHDK, CDR2 SYGVNS. The trim removed 1 base at V and 2 bases at J, leaving 1 base unmatched. CDR3 length: 15 residues. CDR3 coding DNA: TGTGCCAGCAGTGAATGGGACAGAAACACCGGGGAGCTGTTTTTT. Translation: CASSEWDRNTGELFF.

J is TRBJ2-1 and V is TRBV9; 7 nucleotides align to TRBD2. The ends lost 5 bases at V and 7 bases at J; junction bases unmatched: 6. The CDR3 is made up of 13 amino acids. Per germline, CDR1 SGDLS and CDR2 YYNGEE. The CDR3 loop is CASRGTSVNEQFF. CDR3 bases: TGTGCCAGCAGGGGTACTAGCGTTAATGAGCAGTTCTTC.

The V gene is TRBV6-1, the J gene TRBJ1-4; TRBD1 might be the D (6 bases). This CDR3 spans 14 amino acids. Per the germline V gene, CDR1 is MNHNS and CDR2 is SASEGT. Trimming shortened V by 7 bases and J by 4 bases, and 13 bases separated the two germline ends. DNA of the CDR3: TGTGCCAGCACAGAGGGGGGGAATAATGAAAAACTGTTTTTT. Protein product: CASTEGGNNEKLFF.

The gene calls are TRBV19 and TRBJ2-7, with 7 bases that match TRBD1. The CDR3 contains 16 residues. From germline, CDR1 is LNHDA and CDR2 SQIVND (reference sequence). V shed 7 bases and J 0 bases; nucleotides not matched to a gene: 12. The CDR3 coding sequence is TGTGCCAGTACCATCAAGAGAAGGGGGCCCTCCTACGAGCAGTACTTC. This gives the protein CASTIKRRGPSYEQYF. The full variable domain, its missing parts supplied by reference TRBV19 and TRBJ2-7, is DGGITQSPKYLFRKEGQNVTLSCEQNLNHDAMYWYRQDPGQGLRLIYYSQIVNDFQKGDIAEGYSVSREKKESFPLTVTSAQKNPTAFYLCASTIKRRGPSYEQYFGPGTRLTVT.

CDR3 nucleotide sequence: TGTGCCAGCAGCTTAGAGGGGGCGGCCTACAATGAGCAGTTCTTC. Its translation is CASSLEGAAYNEQFF. The rearrangement uses TRBV7-9 and TRBJ2-1; 7 positions agree with TRBD1. The junction had 2 bases not matched to a gene; V was cut back by 1 base and J by 2 bases. Germline-derived CDR1 and CDR2 are SEHNR and FQNEAQ (reference sequence). The CDR3 runs to 15 residues.

The V call is TRBV7-2, the J call TRBJ2-5; maybe TRBD1 (6 bases). The CDR3 length is 13 residues. V was cut by 6 bases and J by 5 bases, with 13 bases left in between. Germline CDR1 reads SGHTA; CDR2 reads FQGNSA. CDR3 nucleotides: TGTGCCAGCAGTTCAGGGGTTTGGGAGACCCAGTACTTC. As protein: CASSSGVWETQYF.